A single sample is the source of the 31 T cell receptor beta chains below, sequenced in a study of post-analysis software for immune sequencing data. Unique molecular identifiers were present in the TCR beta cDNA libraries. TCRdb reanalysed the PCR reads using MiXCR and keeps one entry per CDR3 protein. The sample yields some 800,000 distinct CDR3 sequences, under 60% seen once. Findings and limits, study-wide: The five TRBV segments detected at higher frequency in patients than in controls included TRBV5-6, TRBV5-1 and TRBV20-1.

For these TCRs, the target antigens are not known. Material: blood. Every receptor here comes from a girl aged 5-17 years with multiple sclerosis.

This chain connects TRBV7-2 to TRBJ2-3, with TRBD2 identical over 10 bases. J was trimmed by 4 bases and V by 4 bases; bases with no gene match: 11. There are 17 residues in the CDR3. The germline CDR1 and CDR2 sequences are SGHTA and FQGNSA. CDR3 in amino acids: CASSSSGVAGGADTQYF. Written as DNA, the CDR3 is TGTGCCAGCAGCTCCAGCGGAGTAGCGGGAGGTGCAGATACGCAGTATTTT.

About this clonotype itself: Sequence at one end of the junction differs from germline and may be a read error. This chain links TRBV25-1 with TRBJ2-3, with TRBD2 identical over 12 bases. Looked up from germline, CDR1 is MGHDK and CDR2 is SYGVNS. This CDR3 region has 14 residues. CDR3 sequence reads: CVSLAGGSTDTQYF. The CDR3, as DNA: TGTGTCAGCCTAGCGGGAGGGAGCACAGATACGCAGTATTTT.

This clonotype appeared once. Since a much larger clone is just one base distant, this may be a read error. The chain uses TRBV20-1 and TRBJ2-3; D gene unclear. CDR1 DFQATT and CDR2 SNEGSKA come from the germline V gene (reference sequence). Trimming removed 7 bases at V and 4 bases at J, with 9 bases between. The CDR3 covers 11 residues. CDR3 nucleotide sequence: TGCAGTGTCAAGGTCGCAGATACGCAGTATTTT. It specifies CSVKVADTQYF.

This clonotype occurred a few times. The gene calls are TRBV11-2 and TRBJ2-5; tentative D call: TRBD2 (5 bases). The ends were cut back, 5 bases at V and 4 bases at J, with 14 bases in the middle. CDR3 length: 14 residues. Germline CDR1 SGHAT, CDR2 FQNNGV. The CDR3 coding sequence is TGTGCCAGCAGCACGACCCTAGCTGCAGAGACCCAGTACTTC. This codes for CASSTTLAAETQYF. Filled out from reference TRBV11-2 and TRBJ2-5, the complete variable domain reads EAGVAQSPRYKIIEKRQSVAFWCNPISGHATLYWYQQILGQGPKLLIQFQNNGVVDDSQLPKDRFSAERLKGVDSTLKIQPAKLEDSAVYLCASSTTLAAETQYFGPGTRLLVL.

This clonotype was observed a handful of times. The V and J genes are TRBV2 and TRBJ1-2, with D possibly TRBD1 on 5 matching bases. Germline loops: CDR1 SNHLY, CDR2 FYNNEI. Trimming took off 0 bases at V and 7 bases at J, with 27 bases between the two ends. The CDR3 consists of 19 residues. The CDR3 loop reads CASSEALRSIGGVVTGYTF. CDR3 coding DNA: TGTGCCAGCAGTGAAGCGCTCAGGAGTATTGGGGGGGTTGTTACTGGCTACACCTTC.

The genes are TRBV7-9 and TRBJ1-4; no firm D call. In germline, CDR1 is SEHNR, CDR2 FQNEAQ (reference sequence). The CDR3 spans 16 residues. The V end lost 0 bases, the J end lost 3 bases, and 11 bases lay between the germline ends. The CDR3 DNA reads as TGTGCCAGCAGCTTAGCGGAGTCGGCTTCTAATGAAAAACTGTTTTTT. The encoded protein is CASSLAESASNEKLFF.

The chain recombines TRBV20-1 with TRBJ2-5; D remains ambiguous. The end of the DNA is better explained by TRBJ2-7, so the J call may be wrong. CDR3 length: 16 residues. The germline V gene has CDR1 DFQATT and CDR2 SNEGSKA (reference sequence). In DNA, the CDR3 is TGCAGTGCTAGAGATGGGCGGAGCCCGGACCCCGGCGAGCAGTACTTC. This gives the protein CSARDGRSPDPGEQYF.

The CDR3 DNA sequence: TGTGCCAGCAGTTACCCGCCGACGGTGGGAGTGCTCAATGAGCAGTTCTTC. This sequence encodes CASSYPPTVGVLNEQFF. The V gene is TRBV6-6, the J gene TRBJ2-1; D possibly corresponds to TRBD2 (5 bases). V was cut by 2 bases and J by 6 bases, with 20 bases left in between. CDR1 MNHNY and CDR2 SVGAGI come from the germline V gene (reference sequence). The CDR3 has 17 residues.

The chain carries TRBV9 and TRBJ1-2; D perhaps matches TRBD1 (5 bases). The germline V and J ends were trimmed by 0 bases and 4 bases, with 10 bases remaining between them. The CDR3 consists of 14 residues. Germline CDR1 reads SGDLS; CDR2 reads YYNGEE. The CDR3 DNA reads TGTGCCAGCAGCGTAGGGGGGAGGACCTATGGCTACACCTTC. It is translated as CASSVGGRTYGYTF.

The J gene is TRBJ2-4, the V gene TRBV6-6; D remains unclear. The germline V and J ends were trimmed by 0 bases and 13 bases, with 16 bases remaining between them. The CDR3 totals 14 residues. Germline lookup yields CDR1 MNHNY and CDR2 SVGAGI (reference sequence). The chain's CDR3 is CASSYSISYYGQYF. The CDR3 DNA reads TGTGCCAGCAGTTACTCGATTTCATACTACGGGCAGTACTTC.

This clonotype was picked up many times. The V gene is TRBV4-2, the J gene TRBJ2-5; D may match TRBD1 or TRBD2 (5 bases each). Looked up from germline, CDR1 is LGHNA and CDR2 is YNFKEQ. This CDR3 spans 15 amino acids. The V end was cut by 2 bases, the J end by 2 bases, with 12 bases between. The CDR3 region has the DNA TGTGCCAGCAGCCAACCCATATGGGGGCAAGAGACCCAGTACTTC. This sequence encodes CASSQPIWGQETQYF.

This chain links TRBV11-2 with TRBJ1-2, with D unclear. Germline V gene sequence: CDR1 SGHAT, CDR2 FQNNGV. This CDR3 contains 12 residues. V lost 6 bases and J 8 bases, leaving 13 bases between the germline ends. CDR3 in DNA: TGTGCCAGCAGGACGGCCGGAGGGGGCTACACCTTC. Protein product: CASRTAGGGYTF.

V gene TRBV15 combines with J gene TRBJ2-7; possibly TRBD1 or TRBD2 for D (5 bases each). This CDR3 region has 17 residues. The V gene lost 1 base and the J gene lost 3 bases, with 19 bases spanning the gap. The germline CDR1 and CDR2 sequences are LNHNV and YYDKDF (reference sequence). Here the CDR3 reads CATSRAAGAKPNYEQYF. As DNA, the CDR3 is TGTGCCACCAGCAGAGCCGCCGGGGCGAAACCTAACTACGAGCAGTACTTC. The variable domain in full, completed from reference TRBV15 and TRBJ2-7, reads DAMVIQNPRYQVTQFGKPVTLSCSQTLNHNVMYWYQQKSSQAPKLLFHYYDKDFNNEADTPDNFQSRRPNTSFCFLDIRSPGLGDTAMYLCATSRAAGAKPNYEQYFGPGTRLTVT.

This chain's CDR3 is CASSLTTIRTYEQYF. CDR3 nucleotide sequence: TGTGCCAGCAGTTTAACGACGATTCGGACCTACGAGCAGTACTTC. This sequence joins TRBV28 and TRBJ2-7; unclear D gene. This CDR3 region has 15 residues. V gave up 2 bases and J gave up 2 bases, with 13 bases separating them. Per the germline V gene, CDR1 is MDHEN and CDR2 is SYDVKM. The full variable domain, its missing parts supplied by reference TRBV28 and TRBJ2-7, is DVKVTQSSRYLVKRTGEKVFLECVQDMDHENMFWYRQDPGLGLRLIYFSYDVKMKEKGDIPEGYSVSREKKERFSLILESASTNQTSMYLCASSLTTIRTYEQYFGPGTRLTVT.

This CDR3 is CATSYHPRGLEGNQPQHF. In DNA form, the CDR3 reads TGTGCCACCAGCTACCACCCCCGGGGGCTGGAGGGGAATCAGCCCCAGCATTTT. V usage is TRBV15 and J usage is TRBJ1-5; maybe TRBD1 (6 bases). Germline CDR1 LNHNV, CDR2 YYDKDF (reference sequence). This CDR3 contains 18 residues. The ends were cut back, 5 bases at V and 4 bases at J, with 24 bases in the middle.

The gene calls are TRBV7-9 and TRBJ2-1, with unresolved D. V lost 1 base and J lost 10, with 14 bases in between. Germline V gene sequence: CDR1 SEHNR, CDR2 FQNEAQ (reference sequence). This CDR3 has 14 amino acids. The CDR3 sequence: CASSLVTPRMEQFF. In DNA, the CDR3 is TGTGCCAGCAGCTTAGTAACTCCTCGTATGGAGCAGTTCTTC.

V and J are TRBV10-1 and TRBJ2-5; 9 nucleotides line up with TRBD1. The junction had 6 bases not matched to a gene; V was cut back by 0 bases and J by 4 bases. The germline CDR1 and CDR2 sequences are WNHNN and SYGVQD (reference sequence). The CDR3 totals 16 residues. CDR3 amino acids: CASSESTTGGIETQYF. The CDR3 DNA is TGCGCCAGCAGTGAGTCGACGACAGGGGGGATAGAGACCCAGTACTTC.

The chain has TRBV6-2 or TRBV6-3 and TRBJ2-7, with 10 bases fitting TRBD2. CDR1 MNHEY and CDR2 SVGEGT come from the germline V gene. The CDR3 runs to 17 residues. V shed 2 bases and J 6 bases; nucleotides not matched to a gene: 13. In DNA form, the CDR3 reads TGTGCCAGCAGTTACGAGATAAGCGGGAGGGACGACCTCGAGCAGTACTTC. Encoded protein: CASSYEISGRDDLEQYF.

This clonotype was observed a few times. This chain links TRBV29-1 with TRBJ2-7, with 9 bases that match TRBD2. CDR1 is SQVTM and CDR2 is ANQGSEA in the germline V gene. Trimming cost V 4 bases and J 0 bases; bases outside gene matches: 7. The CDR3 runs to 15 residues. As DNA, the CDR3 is TGCAGCGTTGGGGGTTCTAGCGGGGCCTCCTACGAGCAGTACTTC. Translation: CSVGGSSGASYEQYF.

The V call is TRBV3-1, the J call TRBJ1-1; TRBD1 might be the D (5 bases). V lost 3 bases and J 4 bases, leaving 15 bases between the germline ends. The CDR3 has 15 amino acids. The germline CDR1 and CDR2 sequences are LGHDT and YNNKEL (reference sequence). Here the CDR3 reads CASSHQGTAGTEAFF. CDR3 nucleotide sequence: TGTGCCAGCAGCCATCAAGGGACTGCGGGCACTGAAGCTTTCTTT.

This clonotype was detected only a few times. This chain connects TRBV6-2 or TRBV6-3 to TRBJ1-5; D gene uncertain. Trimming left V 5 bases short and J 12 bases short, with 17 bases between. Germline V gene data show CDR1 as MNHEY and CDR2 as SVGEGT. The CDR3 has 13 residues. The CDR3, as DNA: TGTGCCAGCAGTCTCCGTAGGGATGGCGGCCAGCATTTT. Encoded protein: CASSLRRDGGQHF.

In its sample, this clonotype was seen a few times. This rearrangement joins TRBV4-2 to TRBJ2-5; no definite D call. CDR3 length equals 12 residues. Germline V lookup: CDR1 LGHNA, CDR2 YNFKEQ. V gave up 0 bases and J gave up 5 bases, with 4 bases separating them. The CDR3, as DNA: TGTGCCAGCAGCCAAGATATGGAGACCCAGTACTTC. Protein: CASSQDMETQYF.

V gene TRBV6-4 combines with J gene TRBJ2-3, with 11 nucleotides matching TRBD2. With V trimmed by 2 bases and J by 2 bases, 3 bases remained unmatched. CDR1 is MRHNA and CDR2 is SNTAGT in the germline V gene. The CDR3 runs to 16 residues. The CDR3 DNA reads TGTGCCAGCAGTGACGGGACTAGCGGAGACACAGATACGCAGTATTTT. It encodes CASSDGTSGDTDTQYF.

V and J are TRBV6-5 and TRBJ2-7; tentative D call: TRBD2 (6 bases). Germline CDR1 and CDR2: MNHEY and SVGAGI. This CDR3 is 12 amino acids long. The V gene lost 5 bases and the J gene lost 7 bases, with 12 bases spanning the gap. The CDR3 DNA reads TGTGCCAGCAGTCCCGGGACTTGGGAGCAGTACTTC. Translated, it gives CASSPGTWEQYF.

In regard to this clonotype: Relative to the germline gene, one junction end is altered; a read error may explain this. The CDR3 region has the DNA TGTGCCAGCAGTCGAAGGGGTTCTAGCTCCTACGATGAGCAGTTCTTC. Its translation: CASSRRGSSSYDEQFF. This chain links TRBV28 with TRBJ2-1; D possibly matches TRBD1 or TRBD2 (5 bases each). The CDR3 consists of 16 residues. CDR1 and CDR2 (germline): MDHEN, SYDVKM.

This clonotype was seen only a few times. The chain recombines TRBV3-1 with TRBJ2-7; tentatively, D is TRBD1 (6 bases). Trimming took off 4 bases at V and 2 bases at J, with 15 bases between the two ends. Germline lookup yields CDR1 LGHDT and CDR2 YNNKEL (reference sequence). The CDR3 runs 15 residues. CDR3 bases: TGTGCCAGCAGCCCAGGGGTAGCGTACACCTACGAGCAGTACTTC. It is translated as CASSPGVAYTYEQYF.

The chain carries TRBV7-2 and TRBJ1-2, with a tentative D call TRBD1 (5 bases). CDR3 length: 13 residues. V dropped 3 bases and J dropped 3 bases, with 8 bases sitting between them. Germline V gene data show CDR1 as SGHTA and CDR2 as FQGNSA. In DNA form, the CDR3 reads TGTGCCAGCAGCTTCTCCAGGGACTATGGCTACACCTTC. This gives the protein CASSFSRDYGYTF.

The CDR3 sequence: CASSLVGGRAANYGYTF. The CDR3, as DNA: TGTGCCAGCAGCTTGGTGGGTGGCAGGGCGGCTAACTATGGCTACACCTTC. The chain couples TRBV7-2 to TRBJ1-2, with D possibly matching TRBD1 (5 bases). Looked up from germline, CDR1 is SGHTA and CDR2 is FQGNSA. The V end was cut by 3 bases, the J end by 0 bases, with 17 bases between. The CDR3 consists of 17 residues.

The DNA of the CDR3 is TGTGCCAGCCTACCCCTGCGGGGACAGAACATTCAGTACTTC. Encoded protein: CASLPLRGQNIQYF. The rearrangement joins TRBV2 to TRBJ2-4; D is possibly TRBD1 (7 bases). V was shortened by 8 bases and J by 7 bases, with 18 bases between the two germline ends. Germline V gives CDR1 SNHLY, CDR2 FYNNEI. This CDR3 spans 14 amino acids.

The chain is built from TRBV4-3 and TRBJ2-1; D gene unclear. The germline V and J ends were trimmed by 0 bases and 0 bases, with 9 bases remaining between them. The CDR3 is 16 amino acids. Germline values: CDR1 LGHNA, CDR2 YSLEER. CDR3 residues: CASSQDSYSSYNEQFF. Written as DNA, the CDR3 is TGCGCCAGCAGCCAAGATAGTTACAGCTCCTACAATGAGCAGTTCTTC.

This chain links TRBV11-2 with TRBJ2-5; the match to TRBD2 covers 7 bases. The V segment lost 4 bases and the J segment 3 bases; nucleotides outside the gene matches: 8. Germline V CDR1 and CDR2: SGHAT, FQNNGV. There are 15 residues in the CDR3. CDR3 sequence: CASSWSSGGEETQYF. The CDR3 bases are TGTGCCAGCAGCTGGTCTAGCGGAGGGGAAGAGACCCAGTACTTC. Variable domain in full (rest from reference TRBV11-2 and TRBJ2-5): EAGVAQSPRYKIIEKRQSVAFWCNPISGHATLYWYQQILGQGPKLLIQFQNNGVVDDSQLPKDRFSAERLKGVDSTLKIQPAKLEDSAVYLCASSWSSGGEETQYFGPGTRLLVL.